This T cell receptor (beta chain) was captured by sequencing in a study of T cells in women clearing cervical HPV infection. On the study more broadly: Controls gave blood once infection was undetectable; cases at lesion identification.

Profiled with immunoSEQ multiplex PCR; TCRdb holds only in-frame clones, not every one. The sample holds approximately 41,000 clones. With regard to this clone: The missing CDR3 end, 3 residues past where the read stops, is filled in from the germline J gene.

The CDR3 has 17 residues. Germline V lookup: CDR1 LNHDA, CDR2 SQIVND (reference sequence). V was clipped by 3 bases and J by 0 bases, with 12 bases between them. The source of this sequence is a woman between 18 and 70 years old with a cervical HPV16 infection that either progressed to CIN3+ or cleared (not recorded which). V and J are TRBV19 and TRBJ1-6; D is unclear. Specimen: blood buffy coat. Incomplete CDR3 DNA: TGTGCCAGTAGTATTAGGAAGGGCAGCTCCTATAATTCACCC. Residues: CASSIRKGSSYNSP. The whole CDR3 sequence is CASSIRKGSSYNSPLHF.